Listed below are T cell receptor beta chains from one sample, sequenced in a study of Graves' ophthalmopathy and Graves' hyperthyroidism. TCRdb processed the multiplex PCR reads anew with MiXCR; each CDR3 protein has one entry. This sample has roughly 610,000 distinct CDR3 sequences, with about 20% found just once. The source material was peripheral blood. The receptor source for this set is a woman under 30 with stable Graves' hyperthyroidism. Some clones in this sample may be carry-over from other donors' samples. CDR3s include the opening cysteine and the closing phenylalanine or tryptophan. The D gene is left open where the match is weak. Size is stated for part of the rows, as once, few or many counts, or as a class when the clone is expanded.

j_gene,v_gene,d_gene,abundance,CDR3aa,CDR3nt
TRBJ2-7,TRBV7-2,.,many,CASSLVLEQYF,TGTGCCAGCAGCTTAGTTCTTGAGCAGTACTTC
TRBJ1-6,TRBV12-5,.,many,CASGLVMGAGYNSPLHF,TGTGCTAGTGGTTTGGTAATGGGGGCTGGCTATAATTCACCCCTCCACTTT
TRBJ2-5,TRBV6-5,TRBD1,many,CASSYDRVQETQYF,TGTGCCAGCAGTTACGACAGGGTCCAAGAGACCCAGTACTTC
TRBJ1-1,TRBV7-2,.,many,CASSLVTIEDTEAFF,TGTGCCAGCAGCTTAGTAACAATTGAGGACACTGAAGCTTTCTTT
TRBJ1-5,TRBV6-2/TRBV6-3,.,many,CASSYSKAPLPLFNQPQHF,TGTGCCAGCAGTTACTCGAAGGCACCGCTTCCCCTTTTCAATCAGCCCCAGCATTTT
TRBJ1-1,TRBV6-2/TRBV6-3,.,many,CASSYSGVVAFF,TGTGCCAGCAGTTACTCGGGGGTGGTAGCTTTCTTT
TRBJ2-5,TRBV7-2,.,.,CASSLAVTRAGETQYF,TGTGCCAGCAGCTTAGCGGTGACCCGCGCCGGGGAGACCCAGTACTTC
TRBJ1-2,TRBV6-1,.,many,CASSERGEGGYTF,TGTGCCAGCAGTGAAAGGGGTGAGGGCGGCTACACCTTC
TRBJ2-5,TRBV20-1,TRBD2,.,CSARGGLAGSETQYF,TGCAGTGCTAGAGGGGGGCTAGCGGGGAGTGAGACCCAGTACTTC
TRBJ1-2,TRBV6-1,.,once,CASKTRGGNYGYTF,TGTGCCAGCAAAACTAGGGGCGGGAACTATGGCTACACCTTC
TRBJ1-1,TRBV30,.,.,CAWSVGRGRTEAFF,TGTGCCTGGAGTGTCGGAAGGGGGAGAACTGAAGCTTTCTTT
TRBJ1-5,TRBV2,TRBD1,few,CARGTGAGNQPQHF,TGTGCCAGGGGGACAGGGGCAGGCAATCAGCCCCAGCATTTT
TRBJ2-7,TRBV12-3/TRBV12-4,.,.,CASRPGGGAYEQYF,TGTGCCAGCAGACCCGGCGGGGGCGCGTACGAGCAGTACTTC
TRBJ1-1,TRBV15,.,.,CATSRGPTNRDGTEAFF,TGTGCCACCAGCAGAGGACCGACTAACAGGGACGGCACTGAAGCTTTCTTT
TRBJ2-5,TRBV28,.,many,CASSYRQDSRETQYF,TGTGCCAGCAGTTACCGACAGGATTCGAGAGAGACCCAGTACTTC
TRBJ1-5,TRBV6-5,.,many,CASSPAHSNQPQHF,TGTGCCAGCAGCCCGGCGCATAGCAATCAGCCCCAGCATTTT
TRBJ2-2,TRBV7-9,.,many,CASRPDMNTGELFF,TGTGCCAGCAGACCGGACATGAACACCGGGGAGCTGTTTTTT
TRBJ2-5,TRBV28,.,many,CASSKTTYQETQYF,TGTGCCAGCAGTAAGACTACTTATCAAGAGACCCAGTACTTC
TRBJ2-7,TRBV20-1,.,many,CSVTGPDEQYF,TGCAGTGTAACGGGGCCCGACGAGCAGTACTTC
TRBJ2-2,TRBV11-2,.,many,CASSYSMGELFF,TGTGCCAGCAGCTACTCGATGGGGGAGCTGTTTTTT
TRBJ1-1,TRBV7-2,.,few,CASCSLGVDTEAFF,TGTGCCAGCTGCTCTTTGGGGGTGGACACTGAAGCTTTCTTT
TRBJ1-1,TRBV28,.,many,CASSPPQNTEAFF,TGTGCCAGCAGTCCACCACAGAACACTGAAGCTTTCTTT
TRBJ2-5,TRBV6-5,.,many,CASSYSLGLQETQYF,TGTGCCAGCAGTTACTCCTTGGGGCTCCAAGAGACCCAGTACTTC
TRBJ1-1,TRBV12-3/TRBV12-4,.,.,CASRDSLRTEAFF,TGTGCCAGCAGGGACTCTTTGCGGACTGAAGCTTTCTTT
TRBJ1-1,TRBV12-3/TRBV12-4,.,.,CASGPLGNTEAFF,TGTGCCAGCGGTCCTCTCGGGAACACTGAAGCTTTCTTT
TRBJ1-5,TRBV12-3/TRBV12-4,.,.,CASSFWGLQPQHF,TGTGCCAGCAGTTTCTGGGGTTTACAGCCCCAGCATTTT
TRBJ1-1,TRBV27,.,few,CASSLSRFGRNTEAFF,TGTGCCAGCAGTTTATCCCGGTTTGGTAGAAACACTGAAGCTTTCTTT
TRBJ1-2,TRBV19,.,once,CASSRPSLNYGYTF,TGTGCCAGTAGTCGTCCCAGTTTAAACTATGGCTACACCTTC
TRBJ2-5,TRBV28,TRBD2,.,CASSSAVRGRVPAIETQYF,TGTGCCAGCTCTAGCGCAGTCCGAGGGAGGGTCCCCGCTATCGAGACCCAGTACTTC
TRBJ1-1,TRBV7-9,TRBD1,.,CASSLEVTGAEAFF,TGTGCCAGCAGCTTAGAGGTCACAGGGGCTGAAGCTTTCTTT
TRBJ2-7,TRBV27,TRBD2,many,CASSLLTSGDEQYF,TGTGCCAGCAGTTTATTGACTAGCGGCGACGAGCAGTACTTC
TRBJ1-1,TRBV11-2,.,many,CASRKAGGRAFF,TGTGCCAGCAGAAAAGCGGGAGGCAGGGCTTTCTTT
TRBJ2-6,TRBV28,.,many,CASAGGTGANVLTF,TGTGCCAGTGCCGGCGGGACTGGGGCCAACGTCCTGACTTTC
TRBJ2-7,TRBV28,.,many,CASSPRLRGLGKQYF,TGTGCCAGCAGTCCCCGACTGAGGGGGTTAGGAAAGCAGTACTTC
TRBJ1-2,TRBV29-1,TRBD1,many,CSVATGGASGYTF,TGCAGCGTCGCAACAGGGGGCGCGAGTGGCTACACCTTC
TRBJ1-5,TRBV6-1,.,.,CASRPDQGLQPQHF,TGTGCCAGCAGACCAGACCAGGGGCTTCAGCCCCAGCATTTT
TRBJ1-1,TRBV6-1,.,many,CASSPPTDGKGEAFF,TGTGCCAGCAGCCCCCCGACTGACGGGAAGGGTGAAGCTTTCTTT
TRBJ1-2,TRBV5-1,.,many,CASSSTGVQGRIDYGYTF,TGCGCCAGCAGCTCAACCGGGGTTCAGGGGAGAATTGACTATGGCTACACCTTC
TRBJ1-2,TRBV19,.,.,CASSPRDTGDYGYTF,TGTGCCAGTAGTCCCCGGGACACGGGTGACTATGGCTACACCTTC
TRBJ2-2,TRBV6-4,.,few,CASSDSEAGELFF,TGTGCCAGCAGTGACTCTGAGGCCGGGGAGCTGTTTTTT
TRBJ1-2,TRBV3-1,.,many,CASSQAGHRGGYGYTF,TGTGCCAGCAGCCAAGCGGGACACCGCGGTGGATATGGCTACACCTTC
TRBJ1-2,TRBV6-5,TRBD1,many,CASSTSTGGSYGYTF,TGTGCCAGCAGTACCTCGACAGGGGGCAGCTATGGCTACACCTTC
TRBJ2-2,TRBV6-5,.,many,CASSYSGNTGELFF,TGTGCCAGCAGTTACTCTGGGAACACCGGGGAGCTGTTTTTT
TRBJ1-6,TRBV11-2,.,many,CASRNRGSSPLHF,TGTGCCAGCAGAAACCGAGGCAGCTCTCCCCTCCACTTT
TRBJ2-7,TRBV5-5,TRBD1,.,CASSLRDSEAYEQYF,TGTGCCAGCAGCTTGAGGGACAGTGAAGCCTACGAGCAGTACTTC
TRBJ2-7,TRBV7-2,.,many,CASSLVTGAPTEQYF,TGTGCCAGCAGCTTAGTGACGGGGGCCCCCACAGAGCAGTACTTC